Below are 2 T cell receptor beta chains sequenced from a single sample in a study of PD-L1 blockade in urothelial cancer. Profiling relied on immunoSEQ multiplex PCR, and the TCRdb table lists in-frame clones only, not all of them. Of 45,000 to 60,000 clones in the sample, about 87% are singletons; the top ten hold about 5.6%. The sequencing used PBMCs, collected around atezolizumab (anti-PD-L1) treatment. The receptor source for this set is a middle-aged man with urothelial cancer.

The V and J genes are TRBV27 and TRBJ1-1, with D possibly matching TRBD1 (5 bases). In germline, CDR1 is MNHEY, CDR2 SMNVEV (reference sequence). The CDR3 runs to 13 residues. V was trimmed by 5 bases and J by 8 bases, leaving 15 bases between them. Here the CDR3 reads CASSEALTGEAFF. For the CDR3, the DNA is TGTGCCAGCAGTGAAGCTCTTACAGGAGAAGCTTTCTTT.

The chain recombines TRBV10-2 with TRBJ2-7; D call uncertain. V was pared by 5 bases and J by 3 bases, with 2 bases between. Germline-derived CDR1 and CDR2 are WSHSY and SAAADI. The CDR3 length is 10 residues. Here the CDR3 reads CASSHYEQYF. DNA for the CDR3: TGCGCCAGCAGTCACTACGAGCAGTACTTC.